Each of the 4 T cell receptor beta chains below was sequenced from the same sample in a study of blood T cell repertoires in COVID-19. The repertoire was sequenced with immunoSEQ multiplex PCR; TCRdb's copy has only in-frame clones and lacks some. The profile shows 150,000 to 200,000 clones, roughly 76% of them singletons. The sequenced sample was peripheral blood. The receptor set was obtained from a woman over 75 with COVID-19, enrolled during active disease.

V is TRBV6-4 and J is TRBJ1-2, with D hard to call. The CDR3 totals 15 residues. Deletions cut 3 bases from V and 8 bases from J, with 19 bases between. Germline lookup yields CDR1 MRHNA and CDR2 SNTAGT. DNA for the CDR3: TGTGCCAGCAGTGAAAACGCGTTTACCAGAGGGGGCTACACCTTC. Encoded protein: CASSENAFTRGGYTF.

The sample holds a few counts of this clone. The rearrangement joins TRBV6-1 to TRBJ1-6, with 7 bases that match TRBD1. The CDR3 totals 14 residues. J gave up 7 bases and V 3 bases, and 3 bases lay outside the gene matches. In germline, CDR1 is MNHNS, CDR2 SASEGT. For the CDR3, the DNA is TGTGCCAGCAGTGAGCCAGGGGGGAATTCACCCCTCCACTTT. Translating gives CASSEPGGNSPLHF.

The chain has TRBV5-8 and TRBJ1-2; D not certain. In germline, CDR1 is SGHTS, CDR2 YDEGEE. The CDR3 runs to 14 residues. V lost 4 bases, J lost 2 bases, and 12 bases lay in between. The DNA for the CDR3 is TGTGCCAGCAGCCCTTTTCTTATCAACTATGGCTACACCTTC. Its protein is CASSPFLINYGYTF.

The V and J genes are TRBV7-9 and TRBJ2-3; possible D gene TRBD2, 5 bases. Germline loops: CDR1 SEHNR, CDR2 FQNEAQ (reference sequence). V was pared by 1 base and J by 6 bases, with 11 bases between. The CDR3 runs 14 residues. CDR3 in amino acids: CASSLGAGGDTQYF. CDR3 in DNA: TGTGCCAGCAGCTTAGGGGCCGGCGGGGATACGCAGTATTTT.